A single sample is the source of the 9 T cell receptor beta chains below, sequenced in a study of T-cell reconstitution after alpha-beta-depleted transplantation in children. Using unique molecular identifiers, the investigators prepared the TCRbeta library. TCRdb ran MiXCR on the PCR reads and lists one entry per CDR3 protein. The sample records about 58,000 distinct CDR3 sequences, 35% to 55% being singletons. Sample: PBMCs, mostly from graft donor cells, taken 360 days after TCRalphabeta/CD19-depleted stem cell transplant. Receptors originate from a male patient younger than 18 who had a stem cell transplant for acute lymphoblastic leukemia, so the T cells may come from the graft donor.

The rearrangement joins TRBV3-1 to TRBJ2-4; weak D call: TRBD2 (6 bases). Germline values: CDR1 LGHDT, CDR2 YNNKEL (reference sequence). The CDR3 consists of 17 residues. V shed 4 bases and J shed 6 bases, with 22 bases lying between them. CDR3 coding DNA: TGTGCCAGCAGCCCAATTCTGGAGGGCTTACACCCAAACATTCAGTACTTC. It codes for CASSPILEGLHPNIQYF.

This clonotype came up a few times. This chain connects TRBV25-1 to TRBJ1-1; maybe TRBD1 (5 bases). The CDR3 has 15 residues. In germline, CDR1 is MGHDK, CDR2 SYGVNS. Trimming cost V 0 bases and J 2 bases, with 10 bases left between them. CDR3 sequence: CASSEYGQGNTEAFF. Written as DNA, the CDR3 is TGTGCCAGCAGTGAATATGGGCAGGGCAACACTGAAGCTTTCTTT.

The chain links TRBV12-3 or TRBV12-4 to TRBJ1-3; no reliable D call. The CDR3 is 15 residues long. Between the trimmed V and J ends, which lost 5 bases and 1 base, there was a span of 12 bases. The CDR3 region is CASSPTTRSGNTIYF. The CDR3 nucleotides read TGTGCCAGCAGTCCTACGACAAGATCTGGAAACACCATATATTTT.

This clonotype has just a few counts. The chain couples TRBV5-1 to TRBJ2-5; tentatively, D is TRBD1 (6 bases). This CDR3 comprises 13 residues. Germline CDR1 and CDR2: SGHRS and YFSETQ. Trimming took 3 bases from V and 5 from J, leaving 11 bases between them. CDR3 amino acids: CASSSTGPETQYF. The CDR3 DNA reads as TGCGCCAGCAGCTCTACAGGGCCGGAGACCCAGTACTTC.

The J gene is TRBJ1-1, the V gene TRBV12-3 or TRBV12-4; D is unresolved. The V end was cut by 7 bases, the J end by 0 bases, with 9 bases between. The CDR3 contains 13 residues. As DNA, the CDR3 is TGTGCCAGCACCCCTGGCTTGAACACTGAAGCTTTCTTT. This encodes CASTPGLNTEAFF.

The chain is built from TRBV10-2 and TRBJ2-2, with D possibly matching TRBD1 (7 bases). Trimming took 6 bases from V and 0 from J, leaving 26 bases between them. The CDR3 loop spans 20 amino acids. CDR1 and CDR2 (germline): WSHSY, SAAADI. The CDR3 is CASSEGGRTGIRSNTGELFF. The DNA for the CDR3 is TGCGCCAGCAGCGAGGGGGGCCGGACAGGCATAAGATCGAACACCGGGGAGCTGTTTTTT.

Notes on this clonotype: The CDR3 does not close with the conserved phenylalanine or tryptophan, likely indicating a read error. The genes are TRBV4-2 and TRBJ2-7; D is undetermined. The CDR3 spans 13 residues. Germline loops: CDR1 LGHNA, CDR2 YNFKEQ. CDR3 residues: CASRQDGSYEQYS. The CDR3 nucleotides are TGTGCCAGCAGGCAAGACGGATCCTACGAGCAGTACTCC.

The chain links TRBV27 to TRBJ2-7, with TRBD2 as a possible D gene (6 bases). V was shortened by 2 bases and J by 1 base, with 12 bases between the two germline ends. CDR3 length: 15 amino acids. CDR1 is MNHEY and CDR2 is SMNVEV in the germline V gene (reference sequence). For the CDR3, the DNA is TGTGCCAGCAGTTTAGAAGGAGGGACTTCCTACGAGCAGTACTTC. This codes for CASSLEGGTSYEQYF.

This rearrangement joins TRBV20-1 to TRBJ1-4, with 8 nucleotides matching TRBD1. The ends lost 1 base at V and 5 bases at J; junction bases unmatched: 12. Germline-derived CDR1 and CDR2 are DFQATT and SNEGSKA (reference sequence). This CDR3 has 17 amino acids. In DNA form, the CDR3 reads TGCAGTGCTAGAGCCCACCTGACCGGGACAGGCAATGAAAAACTGTTTTTT. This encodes CSARAHLTGTGNEKLFF.